The 4 T cell receptor beta chains presented below share a single source sample, sequenced in a study of cytomegalovirus exposure and HLA in healthy donors. Vbeta (60) and Jbeta (13) primers were used in the PCR. Profiling relied on immunoSEQ multiplex PCR, and the TCRdb table lists in-frame clones only, not all of them. The sample consists of approximately 91,000 clones, less than 70% of them appearing once. The sample consisted of PBMCs. These TCRs come from a female donor in good health and CMV-seronegative.

This chain uses TRBV28 with TRBJ1-5; D might be TRBD1 (6 bases). The CDR3 covers 14 residues. Trimming removed 2 bases at V and 7 bases at J, with 12 bases between. CDR1 and CDR2 from the germline V gene are MDHEN and SYDVKM. CDR3 sequence reads: CASSLLQGYQPQHF. The CDR3 nucleotides read TGTGCCAGCAGTTTACTACAGGGCTACCAGCCCCAGCATTTT.

This clone has a single count. V usage is TRBV4-3 and J usage is TRBJ1-2; D may be TRBD1 (6 bases). This CDR3 is 15 amino acids long. Trimming removed 0 bases at V and 8 bases at J, with 16 bases between. Per the germline V gene, CDR1 is LGHNA and CDR2 is YSLEER. CDR3 region: CASSQEVRPQGGYTF. CDR3 DNA sequence: TGCGCCAGCAGCCAAGAAGTCAGGCCCCAGGGGGGCTACACCTTC.

This clone has just one count. The chain combines TRBV10-3 with TRBJ1-1; D is undetermined. The CDR3 is 14 residues long. V was shortened by 0 bases and J by 5 bases, with 10 bases between the two germline ends. The V gene's germline CDR1 is ENHRY and CDR2 SYGVKD. The CDR3 nucleotides read TGTGCCATCAGTGAGTCCACGAGAGGGACTGAAGCTTTCTTT. Protein: CAISESTRGTEAFF.

This clone was seen only a few times. The chain joins TRBV28 to TRBJ1-2; D is ambiguous. The CDR3 runs to 12 residues. The ends were cut back, 2 bases at V and 5 bases at J, with 6 bases in the middle. CDR1 and CDR2 from the germline V gene are MDHEN and SYDVKM. As DNA, the CDR3 is TGTGCCAGCAGTTTAGGAGAGTATGGCTACACCTTC. Its protein product is CASSLGEYGYTF.